Listed below are T cell receptor beta chains from one sample, sequenced in a study of cytomegalovirus exposure and HLA in healthy donors. The table came from immunoSEQ multiplex PCR; TCRdb's copy has only in-frame clones and leaves some out. In total, the table holds roughly 35,000 clones. Input material: PBMCs. These receptors came from a woman in her thirties or forties in good health and CMV-seropositive. The CDR3 runs from the conserved cysteine through the conserved F or W. The D gene is left open where the match is weak.

cdr3_nt: TGTGCCAGTAGTCCATGGACTAGCGGGAGGGCAGGGGAGACCCAGTACTTC
cdr3_aa: CASSPWTSGRAGETQYF
v_call: TRBV19
j_call: TRBJ2-5
d_call: TRBD2

cdr3_nt: TGTGCCAGCAGTTACAGCCGGCCTAGTAAGTACAATGAGCAGTTCTTC
cdr3_aa: CASSYSRPSKYNEQFF
v_call: TRBV6-6
j_call: TRBJ2-1
d_call: -

cdr3_nt: TGTGCCTGGAACCTGCCGGGACTAGGGACCTACGAGCAGTACTTC
cdr3_aa: CAWNLPGLGTYEQYF
v_call: TRBV30
j_call: TRBJ2-7
d_call: TRBD2

cdr3_nt: TGTGCCAGCAGTTCCGAGGAATTGGGCTCCTACGAGCAGTACTTC
cdr3_aa: CASSSEELGSYEQYF
v_call: TRBV27
j_call: TRBJ2-7
d_call: -

cdr3_nt: TGTGCCAGCAGTCACGCAAGGGGAGGTGAAGAAAAACTGTTTTTT
cdr3_aa: CASSHARGGEEKLFF
v_call: TRBV7-9
j_call: TRBJ1-4
d_call: -

cdr3_nt: TGTGCCAGTAGCTCAGACAGGGCCTACGAGCAGTACTTC
cdr3_aa: CASSSDRAYEQYF
v_call: TRBV19
j_call: TRBJ2-7
d_call: TRBD1

cdr3_nt: TGTGCCAGCTCAGGTCTCGGGACAGTCGACAATGAGCAGTTCTTC
cdr3_aa: CASSGLGTVDNEQFF
v_call: TRBV18
j_call: TRBJ2-1
d_call: TRBD1

cdr3_nt: TGTGCCAGCAGCCTCGGACAGGGAAATTCCTACGAGCAGTACTTC
cdr3_aa: CASSLGQGNSYEQYF
v_call: TRBV7-8
j_call: TRBJ2-7
d_call: TRBD1

cdr3_nt: TGCGCCAGCAGCTTAGGACAGGGTGTGACTAATGAAAAACTGTTTTTT
cdr3_aa: CASSLGQGVTNEKLFF
v_call: TRBV5-1
j_call: TRBJ1-4
d_call: TRBD1

cdr3_nt: TGTGCCAGCAGTAAAGGGGGGGCCGGGGAGCTGTTTTTT
cdr3_aa: CASSKGGAGELFF
v_call: TRBV6-5
j_call: TRBJ2-2
d_call: -

cdr3_nt: TGCAGCGTTCGGACAGGGATGAACACTGAAGCTTTCTTT
cdr3_aa: CSVRTGMNTEAFF
v_call: TRBV29-1
j_call: TRBJ1-1
d_call: TRBD1

cdr3_nt: TGTGCCAGCACAGTTTATAGCAATCAGCCCCAGCATTTT
cdr3_aa: CASTVYSNQPQHF
v_call: TRBV6-1
j_call: TRBJ1-5
d_call: -

cdr3_nt: TGTGCCAGCAGCCCGGAGGACAGGTTCGGTCAGCCCCAGCATTTT
cdr3_aa: CASSPEDRFGQPQHF
v_call: TRBV9
j_call: TRBJ1-5
d_call: TRBD1

cdr3_nt: TGTGCCAGCAGCATGGGACAGGGGGTCGCTGGGGCCAACGTCCTGACTTTC
cdr3_aa: CASSMGQGVAGANVLTF
v_call: TRBV21-1
j_call: TRBJ2-6
d_call: -

cdr3_nt: TGTGCCACCAGCAGAGGGCGGACTAGCGGGCAAGAGACCCAGTACTTC
cdr3_aa: CATSRGRTSGQETQYF
v_call: TRBV15
j_call: TRBJ2-5
d_call: TRBD2

cdr3_nt: TGCGCCAGCAGCTTGGGTTTTAAGGGGGTAAACGCAGATACGCAGTATTTT
cdr3_aa: CASSLGFKGVNADTQYF
v_call: TRBV5-1
j_call: TRBJ2-3
d_call: -

cdr3_nt: TGTGCCAGCAGCCAAGATTCGAACAGGGGCAACTATGGCTACACCTTC
cdr3_aa: CASSQDSNRGNYGYTF
v_call: TRBV14
j_call: TRBJ1-2
d_call: TRBD1

cdr3_nt: TGTGCCAGCAGTCCGCTCTTTATGGGACAGGGAAGAAACACCATATATTTT
cdr3_aa: CASSPLFMGQGRNTIYF
v_call: TRBV28
j_call: TRBJ1-3
d_call: TRBD1

cdr3_nt: TGCGCCAGCAGTCAGGGGGCGTTTGGCTACACCTTC
cdr3_aa: CASSQGAFGYTF
v_call: TRBV10-1
j_call: TRBJ1-2
d_call: TRBD1

cdr3_nt: TGTGCCAGCAGTTTATCGGGGACAGGGTTATACGAGCAGTACTTC
cdr3_aa: CASSLSGTGLYEQYF
v_call: TRBV27
j_call: TRBJ2-7
d_call: TRBD1

cdr3_nt: TGTGCCATCAGTGTGGGACAGACACTTAACACTGAAGCTTTCTTT
cdr3_aa: CAISVGQTLNTEAFF
v_call: TRBV10-3
j_call: TRBJ1-1
d_call: TRBD1

cdr3_nt: TGTGCCAGCAAAATAGACGGGACTAGCGGGAGGGCTGAGCAGTTCTTC
cdr3_aa: CASKIDGTSGRAEQFF
v_call: TRBV28
j_call: TRBJ2-1
d_call: TRBD2

cdr3_nt: TGTGCCAGCAGTGCCGGGTCCACTAGCAGGACCTACGAGCAGTACTTC
cdr3_aa: CASSAGSTSRTYEQYF
v_call: TRBV6-1
j_call: TRBJ2-7
d_call: -

cdr3_nt: TGTGCCAGTAGTATAGTGCAGGGTTCCTACGAGCAGTACTTC
cdr3_aa: CASSIVQGSYEQYF
v_call: TRBV19
j_call: TRBJ2-7
d_call: -

cdr3_nt: TGTGCCAGCAGAGGGGGGGACAGGGGGAATGAGCAGTTCTTC
cdr3_aa: CASRGGDRGNEQFF
v_call: TRBV25-1
j_call: TRBJ2-1
d_call: TRBD1

cdr3_nt: TGTGCCAGTAGTATTTGGGACAATCGCAATCAGCCCCAGCATTTT
cdr3_aa: CASSIWDNRNQPQHF
v_call: TRBV19
j_call: TRBJ1-5
d_call: -

cdr3_nt: TGTGCCAGTAGTCTCGACAGGGTTGGGGACGACGGCTACACCTTC
cdr3_aa: CASSLDRVGDDGYTF
v_call: TRBV19
j_call: TRBJ1-2
d_call: TRBD1

cdr3_nt: TGTGCCAGCAGCCCAACCGAGCGGGGTGGCTCCTACGAGCAGTACTTC
cdr3_aa: CASSPTERGGSYEQYF
v_call: TRBV7-3
j_call: TRBJ2-7
d_call: TRBD2

cdr3_nt: TGCGCCAGCAGCCAAGGGCGGACTAGCCACGAGCAGTACTTC
cdr3_aa: CASSQGRTSHEQYF
v_call: TRBV4-3
j_call: TRBJ2-7
d_call: TRBD2

cdr3_nt: TGCAGCGACGTGACCGGGACAGAGAATTCACCCCTCCACTTT
cdr3_aa: CSDVTGTENSPLHF
v_call: TRBV29-1
j_call: TRBJ1-6
d_call: TRBD1

cdr3_nt: TGTGCCAGCAGCTTAAACAGGGGCGTTAATGAAAAACTGTTTTTT
cdr3_aa: CASSLNRGVNEKLFF
v_call: TRBV6-5
j_call: TRBJ1-4
d_call: TRBD1

cdr3_nt: TGCGCCAGCAGCCCCGACAGGGGAGGCTATGGCTACACCTTC
cdr3_aa: CASSPDRGGYGYTF
v_call: TRBV4-3
j_call: TRBJ1-2
d_call: TRBD1

cdr3_nt: TGTGCCAGCAGCTTGACTGTGTTGACCTACGAGCAGTACTTC
cdr3_aa: CASSLTVLTYEQYF
v_call: TRBV7-8
j_call: TRBJ2-7
d_call: -

cdr3_nt: TGTGCCAGCAGCGCTACAGGGACCTACGAGCAGTACTTC
cdr3_aa: CASSATGTYEQYF
v_call: TRBV7-9
j_call: TRBJ2-7
d_call: -

cdr3_nt: TGTGCCACCAGCCAAGGAGGGGGGGCGGAGACCCAGTACTTC
cdr3_aa: CATSQGGGAETQYF
v_call: TRBV15
j_call: TRBJ2-5
d_call: -

cdr3_nt: TGCGCCAGCAGCTTGGGGAGGGGGGGAAGCAATGAGCAGTTCTTC
cdr3_aa: CASSLGRGGSNEQFF
v_call: TRBV5-1
j_call: TRBJ2-1
d_call: -

cdr3_nt: TGTGCCTGGAGTGTAGATTCTCCTATTGGCAATCAGCCCCAGCATTTT
cdr3_aa: CAWSVDSPIGNQPQHF
v_call: TRBV30
j_call: TRBJ1-5
d_call: -

cdr3_nt: TGTGCCAGCAGTTTACGGTCTACCGGGGAGCTGTTTTTT
cdr3_aa: CASSLRSTGELFF
v_call: TRBV28
j_call: TRBJ2-2
d_call: -

cdr3_nt: TGTGCCAGCGGGACACCCGACCGGCGAGGAAACACCATATATTTT
cdr3_aa: CASGTPDRRGNTIYF
v_call: TRBV28
j_call: TRBJ1-3
d_call: -

cdr3_nt: TGTGCCACCCAGGCAGGGGTTGGGGGCAATCAGCCCCAGCATTTT
cdr3_aa: CATQAGVGGNQPQHF
v_call: TRBV6-1
j_call: TRBJ1-5
d_call: -

cdr3_nt: TGTGCCAGCAGTTACACCCTAGGAGATGAAGCTTTCTTT
cdr3_aa: CASSYTLGDEAFF
v_call: TRBV6-4
j_call: TRBJ1-1
d_call: -

cdr3_nt: TGCGCCAGCAGCTTGGGACAGCTAAACTATGGCTACACCTTC
cdr3_aa: CASSLGQLNYGYTF
v_call: TRBV5-1
j_call: TRBJ1-2
d_call: -

cdr3_nt: TGTGCCAGCAAGGGGACTAACAATGAGCAGTTCTTC
cdr3_aa: CASKGTNNEQFF
v_call: TRBV2
j_call: TRBJ2-1
d_call: TRBD2

cdr3_nt: TGTGCCAGCAGCAAGGGACAGCTTTACGAGCAGTACTTC
cdr3_aa: CASSKGQLYEQYF
v_call: TRBV5-8
j_call: TRBJ2-7
d_call: TRBD1

cdr3_nt: TGTGCCAGCAGCTCTAGCTGGGCCTACAATGAGCAGTTCTTC
cdr3_aa: CASSSSWAYNEQFF
v_call: TRBV6-5
j_call: TRBJ2-1
d_call: -

cdr3_nt: TGTGCCTGGAGTGCCACCCCCGGGGGATTTGGCAATCAGCCCCAGCATTTT
cdr3_aa: CAWSATPGGFGNQPQHF
v_call: TRBV30
j_call: TRBJ1-5
d_call: -

cdr3_nt: TGTGCCAGCAGCATCATTGGGACTAGCTCCTACGAGCAGTACTTC
cdr3_aa: CASSIIGTSSYEQYF
v_call: TRBV7-2
j_call: TRBJ2-7
d_call: TRBD2

cdr3_nt: TGTGCCAGCAGCCAACAACTAGCTAGCACAGATACGCAGTATTTT
cdr3_aa: CASSQQLASTDTQYF
v_call: TRBV14
j_call: TRBJ2-3
d_call: -

cdr3_nt: TGTGCCAGCAGCTCCGGACTAGCGGGAGGTTTCACAGATACGCAGTATTTT
cdr3_aa: CASSSGLAGGFTDTQYF
v_call: TRBV5-4
j_call: TRBJ2-3
d_call: TRBD2

cdr3_nt: TGTGCCAGCAGCCGGGGACTAGCGGGAACGTCCTACAATGAGCAGTTCTTC
cdr3_aa: CASSRGLAGTSYNEQFF
v_call: TRBV7-6
j_call: TRBJ2-1
d_call: TRBD2

cdr3_nt: TGCGCCAGCAGCCAAGATTATAAGGGAGTGGATACGCAGTATTTT
cdr3_aa: CASSQDYKGVDTQYF
v_call: TRBV4-3
j_call: TRBJ2-3
d_call: -

cdr3_nt: TGCGCCAGCAAACTTGCGGAGACCTACAATGAGCAGTTCTTC
cdr3_aa: CASKLAETYNEQFF
v_call: TRBV4-1
j_call: TRBJ2-1
d_call: -

cdr3_nt: TGTGCCAGCAGACAGACGGGATCCCGACGAGAGACCCAGTACTTC
cdr3_aa: CASRQTGSRRETQYF
v_call: TRBV28
j_call: TRBJ2-5
d_call: -

cdr3_nt: TGTGCCAGCAGTGGGACTAGCGGGGGGGCAGATACGCAGTATTTT
cdr3_aa: CASSGTSGGADTQYF
v_call: TRBV6-1
j_call: TRBJ2-3
d_call: TRBD2